This T cell receptor beta chain was captured in a study of spatial heterogeneity in lung cancer (dated by TCRdb to between 2018 and 2021). Background for the entire study: Beta-chain transcripts were consistently detected in greater numbers than alpha-chain transcripts, which likely reflects a higher abundance of beta-chain transcripts. In the raw uncorrected reads, each unique combination of TCR and UMI appeared more than ten times on average. TCR alpha and beta repertoires were quantitatively compared across multiple tumor regions, matched nontumor lung and blood in non-small cell lung cancer. The study linked features of the TCR repertoire to counts of nonsynonymous mutations, which were determined by whole-exome sequencing of tumor tissue. At surgery, both alpha and beta chains were TCR-sequenced in 200 to 250 tumor regions, roughly 64 matched nontumor lung samples and some 58 PBMC samples. Findings and caveats that apply to the study as a whole: Additional single-cell paired TCR alpha and beta sequencing was considered necessary to confirm, at a functional level, the hypothesis that regional TCRs recognize regional mutations.

What the time point label conveys for this sample: sample taken at primary tumor resection. Samples were obtained from about 75 patients with early-stage, untreated non-small cell lung cancer from the lung TRACERx cohort. Whole RNA extracted from tumor and nontumor lung tissue, or from cryopreserved PBMC samples, was used for TCR sequencing without cell sorting. Only patients with enough RNA available from two or more tumor regions were chosen for TCR sequencing. Before being selected, tumor and adjacent nontumor lung specimens were reviewed by a lung pathologist. In the germline V gene, CDR1 corresponds to MGHRA and CDR2 to YSYEKL. From cysteine to phenylalanine, the CDR3 is 14 amino acids long. Just CDR3 DNA is preserved here, 42 bases in frame from base 1. The V and J ends are trimmed by 6 bases and 5 bases, leaving 16 bases between them. The library was made by 5' RACE. The sample was run on a NextSeq 500. In the TCR library protocol, a unique molecular identifier was attached to each TCR cDNA molecule so that PCR and sequencing errors could be corrected. As for the original processing: TCR identification, UMI-based error correction and CDR3 extraction were performed with Decombinator tools. Expanded TCRs were defined as those above a frequency of 2 per 1,000, corresponding to the top 1% of the tumor frequency distribution. Renyi diversity was calculated using the R vegan package after each repertoire was subsampled 100 times to 5,000 TCRs. CDR3 similarity networks were built from amino acid triplet string-kernel similarity, with CDR3s being connected when pairwise similarity was above 0.82. The public reads were reprocessed in TCRdb via fastp at Q25 and MiXCR, keeping in-frame beta chains. Every entry covers one CDR3 protein and lists the most common genes and DNA from its rows. What appears here as the V and J calls and clone size reflects TCRdb's work, not the paper's. The sample table holds around 5,000 distinct CDR3 sequences, of which just under 3% were seen once. Around 25% of the sample belongs to the ten largest clones.

Turning to this clonotype: Its binding antigen is unknown. Base qualities are not recorded, but no much larger clone differs from it by a single base.

The material sequenced was normal lung tissue next to the tumor, taken at surgery. The TCR sequence derives from a male donor with early-stage non-small cell lung cancer. The sequence links TRBV4-1 to TRBJ2-5, and the D gene may be TRBD1, 5 bases matching. The bases are TGCGCCAGCAGTGAAATCGACAGATGGGAGACCCAGTACTTC. Its translation is CASSEIDRWETQYF.